This T cell receptor (beta chain) was obtained from a study of T cell responses to AZD1222 COVID-19 vaccine. Pooled samples include second doses given at about 4 or 12 weeks. The assay was immunoSEQ multiplex PCR, and TCRdb's table has in-frame clones only and misses some. The sample gives 150,000 or so clones, roughly nine tenths of which show up once; about 3.8% is in the top ten. With respect to this clone: Its target is not known.

Study-wide findings and caveats: The peak T cell response came first, and repertoires were sampled only after it.

V dropped 1 base and J dropped 5; count of bases not matched to a gene: 8. The germline V gene encodes CDR1 GTSNPN and CDR2 SVGIG (reference sequence). CDR3 length: 16 amino acids. The clonotype comes from an adult who received the AZD1222 COVID-19 vaccine. This specimen consisted of peripheral blood, obtained 28 days after the second AZD1222 dose. The chain uses TRBV30 and TRBJ2-2, with 9 nucleotides matching TRBD1. CDR3 in amino acids: CAWSDLGDRVTGELFF. The CDR3 DNA is TGTGCCTGGAGTGATCTAGGGGACAGGGTTACCGGGGAGCTGTTTTTT. Based on the CDR3 plus reference TRBV30 and TRBJ2-2, the full variable domain is SQTIHQWPATLVQPVGSPLSLECTVEGTSNPNLYWYRQAAGRGLQLLFYSVGIGQISSEVPQNLSASRPQDRQFILSSKKLLLSDSGFYLCAWSDLGDRVTGELFFGEGSRLTVL.